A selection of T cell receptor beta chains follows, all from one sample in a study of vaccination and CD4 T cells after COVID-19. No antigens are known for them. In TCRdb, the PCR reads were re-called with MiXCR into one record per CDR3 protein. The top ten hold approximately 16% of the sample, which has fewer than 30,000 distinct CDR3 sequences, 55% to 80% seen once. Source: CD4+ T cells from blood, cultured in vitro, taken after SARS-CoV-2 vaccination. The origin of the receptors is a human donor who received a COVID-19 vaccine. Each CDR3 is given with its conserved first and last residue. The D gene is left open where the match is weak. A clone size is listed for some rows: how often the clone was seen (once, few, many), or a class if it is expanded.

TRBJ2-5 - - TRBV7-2 TGTGCCAGCAGCTTCGACAGCCAAGAGACCCAGTACTTC CASSFDSQETQYF
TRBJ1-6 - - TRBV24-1 TGTGCCACCAGTGATCTCCGGAAGGGTAGGGGCTCCTATAATTCACCCCTCCACTTT CATSDLRKGRGSYNSPLHF
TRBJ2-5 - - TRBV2 TGTGCCAGCAGTGAGGGGGGGACAGTACTGGAGACCCAGTACTTC CASSEGGTVLETQYF
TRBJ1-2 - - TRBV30 TGTGCCTGGAGTCTGGTACATGGCTACACCTTC CAWSLVHGYTF
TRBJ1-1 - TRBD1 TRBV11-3 TGTGCCAGCAGCTCCGGTGGGTCTAGGGGGCGGAGCGGTGCTTTCTTT CASSSGGSRGRSGAFF
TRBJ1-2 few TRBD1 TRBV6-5 TGTGCCAGCAGTTACTCGGCCGGGACAGATTATGGCTACACCTTC CASSYSAGTDYGYTF
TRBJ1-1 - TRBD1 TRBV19 TGTGCCAGTAGCGTAGACAGGGCGGCGAACACTGAAGCTTTCTTT CASSVDRAANTEAFF
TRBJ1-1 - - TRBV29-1 TGCAGCGTGGGACGGAACACTGAAGCTTTCTTT CSVGRNTEAFF
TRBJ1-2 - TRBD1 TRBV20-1 TGCAGTGCCCACCAACAGGGACAGGGAGGCTATGGCTACACCTTC CSAHQQGQGGYGYTF
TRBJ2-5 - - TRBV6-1 TGTGCCACTGGCCGGGGGCAAGAGACCCAGTACTTC CATGRGQETQYF
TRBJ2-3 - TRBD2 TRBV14 TGTGCCAGCAGCACCGGGGGGGCCTTGTTTGGTACGCAGTATTTT CASSTGGALFGTQYF
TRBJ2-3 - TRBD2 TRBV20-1 TGCAGTGCTGGGGAGGGAGCGGGAGCTAGCACAGATACGCAGTATTTT CSAGEGAGASTDTQYF
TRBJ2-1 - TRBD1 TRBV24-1 TGTGCCACCAAACCAACCGGGACAGGGTACAATGAGCAGTTCTTC CATKPTGTGYNEQFF
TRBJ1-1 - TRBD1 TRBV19 TGTGCCAGTAGTATAGGGACAGGGATCGGAACTGAAGCTTTCTTT CASSIGTGIGTEAFF
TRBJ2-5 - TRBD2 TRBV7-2 TGTGCCAGCAGCTTAGTTGGTCTAGCGGGGAACCGGGAGACCCAGTACTTC CASSLVGLAGNRETQYF
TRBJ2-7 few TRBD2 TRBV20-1 TGCAGTGCTAGAGATGTTACTAGCGGGGGGCCTACCTACGAGCAGTACTTC CSARDVTSGGPTYEQYF
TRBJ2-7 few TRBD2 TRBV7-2 TGTGCCAGCAGCTTGGCGGGGGGGGAACTCTCCTACGAGCAGTACTTC CASSLAGGELSYEQYF
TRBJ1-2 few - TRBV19 TGTGCCAGTAGTATCAGGGACCTCTATGGCTACACCTTC CASSIRDLYGYTF
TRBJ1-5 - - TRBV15 TGTGCCACCAGCAGAGAATCTGTAACGGACGCTAGCTATCAGCCCCAGCATTTT CATSRESVTDASYQPQHF
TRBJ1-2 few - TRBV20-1 TGCAGTGCTTTCCTCACAGGGTTGATGAATGGCTACACCTTC CSAFLTGLMNGYTF
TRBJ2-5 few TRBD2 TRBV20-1 TGCAGTGCTAGGGGACTAGCGGGGAACCAAGAGACCCAGTACTTC CSARGLAGNQETQYF
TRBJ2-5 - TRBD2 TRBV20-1 TGCAGTGCTAGTCCAGTGCGGCCGGGCGGGGGGTTTCCAGAGACCCAGTACTTC CSASPVRPGGGFPETQYF
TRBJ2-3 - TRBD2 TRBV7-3 TGTGCCAGCAGCTTAGCGGGGGACACAGATACGCAGTATTTT CASSLAGDTDTQYF
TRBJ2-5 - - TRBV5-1 TGCGCCAGCAGTGCTACCCAGGGGACGGGTGAGACCCAGTACTTC CASSATQGTGETQYF
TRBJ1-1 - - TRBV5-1 TGCGCCAGCAGCTTGGACGGGGCACGGGGCGCTGAAGCTTTCTTT CASSLDGARGAEAFF
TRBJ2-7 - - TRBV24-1 TGTGCCACCAGAGGGGGCTACGAGCAGTACTTC CATRGGYEQYF
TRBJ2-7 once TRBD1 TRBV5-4 TGTGCCAGCAGCCAACAGGGGGCACGACGCGAGCAGTACTTC CASSQQGARREQYF
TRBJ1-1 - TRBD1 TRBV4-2 TGTGCCAGCAGCCTACAGGACAGGACCGAAGCTTTCTTT CASSLQDRTEAFF
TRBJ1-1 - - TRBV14 TGTGCCAGCAGCCAATGGGGCGGCACTGAAGCTTTCTTT CASSQWGGTEAFF
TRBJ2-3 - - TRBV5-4 TGTGCCAGCAGCTTGGACCACCCAGGGGAGCAGTATTTT CASSLDHPGEQYF